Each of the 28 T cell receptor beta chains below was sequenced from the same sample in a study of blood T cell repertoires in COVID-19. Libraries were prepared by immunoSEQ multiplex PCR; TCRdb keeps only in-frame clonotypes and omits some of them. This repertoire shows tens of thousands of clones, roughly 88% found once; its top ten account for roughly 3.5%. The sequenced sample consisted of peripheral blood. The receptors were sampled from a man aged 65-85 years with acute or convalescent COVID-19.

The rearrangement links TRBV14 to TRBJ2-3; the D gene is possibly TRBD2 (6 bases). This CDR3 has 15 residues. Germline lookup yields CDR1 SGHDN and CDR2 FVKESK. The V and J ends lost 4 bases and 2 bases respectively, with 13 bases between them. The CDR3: CASSLGGASTDTQYF. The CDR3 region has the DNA TGTGCCAGCAGCCTCGGGGGTGCCTCCACAGATACGCAGTATTTT. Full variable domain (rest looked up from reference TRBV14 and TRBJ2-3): EAGVTQFPSHSVIEKGQTVTLRCDPISGHDNLYWYRRVMGKEIKFLLHFVKESKQDESGMPNNRFLAERTGGTYSTLKVQPAELEDSGVYFCASSLGGASTDTQYFGPGTRLTVL.

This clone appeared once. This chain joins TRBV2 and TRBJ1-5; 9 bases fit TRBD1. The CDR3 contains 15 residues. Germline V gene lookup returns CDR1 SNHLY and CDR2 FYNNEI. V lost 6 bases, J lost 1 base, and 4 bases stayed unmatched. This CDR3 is CASSSQGASNQPQHF. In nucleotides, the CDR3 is TGTGCCAGCAGCTCACAGGGGGCGAGCAATCAGCCCCAGCATTTT.

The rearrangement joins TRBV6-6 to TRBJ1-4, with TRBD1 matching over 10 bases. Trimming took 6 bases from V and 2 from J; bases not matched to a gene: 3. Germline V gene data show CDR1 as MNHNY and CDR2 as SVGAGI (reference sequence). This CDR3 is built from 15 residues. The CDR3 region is CASSPDRGTNEKLFF. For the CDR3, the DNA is TGTGCCAGCAGCCCGGACAGGGGGACTAATGAAAAACTGTTTTTT.

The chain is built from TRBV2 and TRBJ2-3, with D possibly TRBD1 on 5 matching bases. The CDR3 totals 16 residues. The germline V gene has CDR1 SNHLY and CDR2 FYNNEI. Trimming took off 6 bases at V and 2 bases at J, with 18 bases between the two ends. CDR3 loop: CASSPDPPGATDTQYF. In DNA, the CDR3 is TGTGCCAGCAGCCCCGACCCTCCTGGGGCCACAGATACGCAGTATTTT.

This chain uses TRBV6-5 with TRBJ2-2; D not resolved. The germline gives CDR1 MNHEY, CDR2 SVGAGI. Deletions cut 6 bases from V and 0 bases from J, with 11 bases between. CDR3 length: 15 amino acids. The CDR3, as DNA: TGTGCCAGCAGCCACAGAAGACCGAACACCGGGGAGCTGTTTTTT. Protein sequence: CASSHRRPNTGELFF.

CDR3 in DNA: TGCGCCAGCAGCTTGGTCAGTCACACTGAAGCTTTCTTT. It is translated as CASSLVSHTEAFF. The V gene is TRBV5-1, the J gene TRBJ1-1, with D hard to call. CDR3 length: 13 amino acids. The ends were cut back, 0 bases at V and 3 bases at J, with 6 bases in the middle. Germline loops: CDR1 SGHRS, CDR2 YFSETQ.

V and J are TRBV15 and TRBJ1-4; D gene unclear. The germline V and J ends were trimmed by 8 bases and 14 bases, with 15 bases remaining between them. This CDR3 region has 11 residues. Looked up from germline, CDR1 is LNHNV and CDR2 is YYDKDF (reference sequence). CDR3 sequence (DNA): TGTGCCACCTCGGAGGGCGATATCCTGTTTTTT. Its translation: CATSEGDILFF.

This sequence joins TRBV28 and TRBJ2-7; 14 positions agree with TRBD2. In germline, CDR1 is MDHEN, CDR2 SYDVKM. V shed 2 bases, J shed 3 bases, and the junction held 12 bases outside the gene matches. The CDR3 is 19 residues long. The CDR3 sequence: CASSLPTSGGAVGFYEQYF. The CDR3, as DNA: TGTGCCAGCAGTTTACCGACTAGCGGGGGGGCGGTAGGTTTCTACGAGCAGTACTTC.

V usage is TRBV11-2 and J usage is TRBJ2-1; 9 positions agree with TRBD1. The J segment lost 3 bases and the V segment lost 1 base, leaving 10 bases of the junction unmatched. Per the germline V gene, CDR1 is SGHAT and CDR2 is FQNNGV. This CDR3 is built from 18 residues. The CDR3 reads CASSLAYTGGRDYNEQFF. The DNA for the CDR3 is TGTGCCAGCAGCTTAGCTTATACAGGGGGCCGTGACTACAATGAGCAGTTCTTC.

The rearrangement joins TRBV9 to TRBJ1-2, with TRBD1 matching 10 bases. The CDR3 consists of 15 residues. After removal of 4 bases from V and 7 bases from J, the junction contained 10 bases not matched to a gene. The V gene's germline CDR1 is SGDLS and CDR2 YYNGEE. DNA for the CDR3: TGTGCCAGCAGCCCTAGGACAGGGGGTTCATTTGGCTACACCTTC. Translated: CASSPRTGGSFGYTF.

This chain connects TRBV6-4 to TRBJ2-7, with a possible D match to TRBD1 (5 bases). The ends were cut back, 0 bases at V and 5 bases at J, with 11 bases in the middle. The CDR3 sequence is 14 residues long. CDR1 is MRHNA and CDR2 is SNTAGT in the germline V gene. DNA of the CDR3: TGTGCCAGCAGTGACTCGTGCCAAGGGGACGAGCAGTACTTC. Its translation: CASSDSCQGDEQYF.

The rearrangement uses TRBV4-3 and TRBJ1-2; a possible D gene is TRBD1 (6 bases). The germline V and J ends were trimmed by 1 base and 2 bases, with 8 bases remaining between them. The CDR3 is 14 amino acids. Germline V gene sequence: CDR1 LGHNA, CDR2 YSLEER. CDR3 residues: CASSQGGGNYGYTF. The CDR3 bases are TGCGCCAGCAGCCAAGGGGGGGGCAACTATGGCTACACCTTC.

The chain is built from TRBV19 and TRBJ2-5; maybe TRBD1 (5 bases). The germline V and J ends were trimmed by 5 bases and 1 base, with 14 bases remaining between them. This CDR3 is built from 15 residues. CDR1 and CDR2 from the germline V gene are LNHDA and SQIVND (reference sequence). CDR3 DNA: TGTGCCAGTAGTCCCCTCAGGGTTGGCCAAGAGACCCAGTACTTC. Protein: CASSPLRVGQETQYF.

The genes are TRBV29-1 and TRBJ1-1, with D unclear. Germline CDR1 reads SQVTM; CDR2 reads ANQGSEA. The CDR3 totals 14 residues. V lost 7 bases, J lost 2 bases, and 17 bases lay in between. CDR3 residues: CSGHRLNYNTEAFF. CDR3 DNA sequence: TGCAGCGGCCACCGCCTCAACTACAACACTGAAGCTTTCTTT.

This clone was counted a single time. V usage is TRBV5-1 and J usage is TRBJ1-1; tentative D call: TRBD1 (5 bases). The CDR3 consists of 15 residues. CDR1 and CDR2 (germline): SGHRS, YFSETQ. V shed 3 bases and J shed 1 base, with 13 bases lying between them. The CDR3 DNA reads TGCGCCAGCAGCTGGGCGGGGACGGAGAACACTGAAGCTTTCTTT. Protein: CASSWAGTENTEAFF.

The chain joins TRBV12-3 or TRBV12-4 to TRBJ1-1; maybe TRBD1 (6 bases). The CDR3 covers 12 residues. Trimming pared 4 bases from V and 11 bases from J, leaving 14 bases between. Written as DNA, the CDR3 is TGTGCCAGCAGTTCCGAGGGGGTTGGGGCTTTCTTT. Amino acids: CASSSEGVGAFF.

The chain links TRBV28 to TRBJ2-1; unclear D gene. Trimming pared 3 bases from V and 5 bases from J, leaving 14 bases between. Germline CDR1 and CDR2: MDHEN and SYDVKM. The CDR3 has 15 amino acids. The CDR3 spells CASSFNSNRDNEQFF. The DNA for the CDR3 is TGTGCCAGCAGTTTCAATAGTAACCGGGACAATGAGCAGTTCTTC.

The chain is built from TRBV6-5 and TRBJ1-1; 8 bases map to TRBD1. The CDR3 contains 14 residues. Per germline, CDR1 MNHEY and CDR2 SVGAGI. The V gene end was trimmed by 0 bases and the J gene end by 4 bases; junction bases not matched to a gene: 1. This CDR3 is CASSYSGQGTEAFF. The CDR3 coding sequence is TGTGCCAGCAGTTACTCTGGACAGGGCACTGAAGCTTTCTTT.

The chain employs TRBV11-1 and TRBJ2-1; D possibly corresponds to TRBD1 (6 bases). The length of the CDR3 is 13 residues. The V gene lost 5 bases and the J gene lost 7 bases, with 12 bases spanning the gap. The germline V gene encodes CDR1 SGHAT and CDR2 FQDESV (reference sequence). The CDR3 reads CASSPPQGNEQFF. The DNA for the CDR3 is TGTGCCAGCAGCCCACCACAGGGTAATGAGCAGTTCTTC.

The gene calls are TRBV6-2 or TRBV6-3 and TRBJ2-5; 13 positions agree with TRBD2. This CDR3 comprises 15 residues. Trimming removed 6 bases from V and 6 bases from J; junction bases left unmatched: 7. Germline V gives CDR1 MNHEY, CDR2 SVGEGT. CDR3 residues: CASSPGLAGVQTQYF. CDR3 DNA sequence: TGTGCCAGCAGCCCTGGACTAGCGGGGGTTCAGACCCAGTACTTC.

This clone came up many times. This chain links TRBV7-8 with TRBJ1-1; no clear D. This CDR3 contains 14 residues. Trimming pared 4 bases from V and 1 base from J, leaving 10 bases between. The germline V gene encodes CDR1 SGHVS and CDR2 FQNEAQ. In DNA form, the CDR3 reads TGTGCCAGCAGCTCTTCCGCGGGGAACACTGAAGCTTTCTTT. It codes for CASSSSAGNTEAFF.

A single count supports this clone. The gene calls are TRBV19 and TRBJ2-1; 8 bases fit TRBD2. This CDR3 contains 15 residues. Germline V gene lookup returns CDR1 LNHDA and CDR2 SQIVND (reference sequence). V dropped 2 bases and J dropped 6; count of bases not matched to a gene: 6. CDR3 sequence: CASSIKSGGTNEQFF. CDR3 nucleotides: TGTGCCAGTAGTATAAAAAGCGGGGGAACCAATGAGCAGTTCTTC.

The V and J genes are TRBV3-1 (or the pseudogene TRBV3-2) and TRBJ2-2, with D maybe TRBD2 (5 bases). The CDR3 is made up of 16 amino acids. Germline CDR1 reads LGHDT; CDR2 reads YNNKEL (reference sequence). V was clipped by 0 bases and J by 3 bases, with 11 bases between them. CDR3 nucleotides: TGTGCCAGCAGCCAAGATGTGGTGAGGGACACCGGGGAGCTGTTTTTT. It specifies CASSQDVVRDTGELFF.

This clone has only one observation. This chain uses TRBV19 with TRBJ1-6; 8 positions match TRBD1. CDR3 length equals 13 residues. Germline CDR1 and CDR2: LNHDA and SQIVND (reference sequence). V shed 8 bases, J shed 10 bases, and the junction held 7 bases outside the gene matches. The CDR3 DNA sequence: TGTGCCAGTCAAACTTCAGGGGGCTCACCCCTCCACTTT. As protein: CASQTSGGSPLHF.

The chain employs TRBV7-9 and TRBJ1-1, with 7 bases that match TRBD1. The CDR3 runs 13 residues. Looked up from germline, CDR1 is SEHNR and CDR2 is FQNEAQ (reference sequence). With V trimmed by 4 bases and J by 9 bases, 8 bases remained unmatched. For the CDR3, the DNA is TGTGCCAGCAGCTCCATGACAGGGCAAAAAGCTTTCTTT. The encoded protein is CASSSMTGQKAFF.

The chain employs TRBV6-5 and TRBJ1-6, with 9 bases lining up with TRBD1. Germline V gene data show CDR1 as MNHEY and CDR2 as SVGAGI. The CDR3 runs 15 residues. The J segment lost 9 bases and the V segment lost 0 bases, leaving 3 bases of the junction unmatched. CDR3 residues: CASSYSDRGTSPLHF. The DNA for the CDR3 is TGTGCCAGCAGTTACTCTGACAGGGGGACTTCACCCCTCCACTTT.

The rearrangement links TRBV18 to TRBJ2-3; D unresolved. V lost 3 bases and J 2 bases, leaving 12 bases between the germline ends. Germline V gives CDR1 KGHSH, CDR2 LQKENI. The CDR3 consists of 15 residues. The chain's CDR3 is CASSPLPKATDTQYF. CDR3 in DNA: TGTGCCAGCTCACCCCTCCCCAAAGCCACAGATACGCAGTATTTT.

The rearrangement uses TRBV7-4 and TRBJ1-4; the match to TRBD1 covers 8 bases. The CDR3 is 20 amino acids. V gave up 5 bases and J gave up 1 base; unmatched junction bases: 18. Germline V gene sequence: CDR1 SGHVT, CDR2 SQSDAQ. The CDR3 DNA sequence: TGTGCCAGCAGCCCTTCAATAGGGACAGGACCAAGGGGAACTAATGAAAAACTGTTTTTT. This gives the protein CASSPSIGTGPRGTNEKLFF. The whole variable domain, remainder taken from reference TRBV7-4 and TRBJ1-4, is GAGVSQSPRYKVAKRGRDVALRCDSISGHVTLYWYRQTLGQGSEVLTYSQSDAQRDKSGRPSGRFSAERPERSVSTLKIQRTEQGDSAVYLCASSPSIGTGPRGTNEKLFFGSGTQLSVL.